The 26 T cell receptor beta chains in this list originate from one sample, sequenced in a study of T cells in Graves' hyperthyroidism and ophthalmopathy. TCR beta CDR3 regions were amplified from RNA. HTBI primers were employed in a first-round RT-PCR of the TCR CDR3. TCRdb passed the multiplex PCR reads through MiXCR, listing each CDR3 protein once. The table has under 700,000 distinct CDR3 sequences, over 15% seen once. The sample comprised blood. The receptors here all came from a woman between 18 and 30 years old with Graves' hyperthyroidism.

There are a few counts of this clonotype. The chain uses TRBV7-9 and TRBJ2-7; 14 bases agree with TRBD2. V was pared by 8 bases and J by 3 bases, with 21 bases of the junction left unmatched. Germline V gene lookup returns CDR1 SEHNR and CDR2 FQNEAQ (reference sequence). This CDR3 is 20 amino acids long. Here the CDR3 reads CASPGRMNPGLAGDYYEQYF. The CDR3 DNA reads as TGTGCCAGCCCGGGACGGATGAATCCGGGACTAGCGGGAGATTACTACGAGCAGTACTTC.

The chain couples TRBV4-3 to TRBJ2-7, with 7 bases fitting TRBD1. Germline V lookup: CDR1 LGHNA, CDR2 YSLEER. The V gene end was trimmed by 1 base and the J gene end by 2 bases; junction bases not matched to a gene: 8. CDR3 length: 16 residues. Here the CDR3 DNA reads TGCGCCAGCAGCCAAGTCGAGACAGGGCGCACCTACGAGCAGTACTTC. It specifies CASSQVETGRTYEQYF.

The table lists this clonotype with a few counts. This chain joins TRBV20-1 and TRBJ2-7; 9 bases map to TRBD1. V lost 5 bases to trimming and J lost 6 bases; unmatched junction nucleotides: 11. The CDR3 loop spans 14 amino acids. Germline lookup yields CDR1 DFQATT and CDR2 SNEGSKA (reference sequence). CDR3 DNA sequence: TGCAGTGCTCTGTCGGGGACAGGGTCTGCCGAGCAGTACTTC. This translates into CSALSGTGSAEQYF.

This clonotype was seen at least ten times. CDR3 DNA: TGCAGCGTTCTTCGGGGGCGGGGAGAGACCCAGTACTTC. This codes for CSVLRGRGETQYF. The chain carries TRBV29-1 and TRBJ2-5; the D gene could be TRBD1 or TRBD2 (6 bases each). V lost 5 bases, J lost 4 bases, and 14 bases lay in between. Germline V lookup: CDR1 SQVTM, CDR2 ANQGSEA. The CDR3 runs 13 residues.

This clonotype was seen only a few times. The chain employs TRBV6-1 and TRBJ2-2, with D unresolved. Germline CDR1 reads MNHNS; CDR2 reads SASEGT. V was cut by 3 bases and J by 1 base, with 9 bases left in between. The CDR3 extends over 15 amino acids. In DNA, the CDR3 is TGTGCCAGCAGTGACCTTTCTTGGAACACCGGGGAGCTGTTTTTT. The encoded protein is CASSDLSWNTGELFF.

The table lists this clonotype with many counts. CDR3 DNA sequence: TGTGCCACCGAAGGGGGACGTACATCGGGGTCAAAGTTCTTC. Amino acids: CATEGGRTSGSKFF. This sequence joins TRBV6-2 or TRBV6-3 and TRBJ2-1, with TRBD1 as a possible D gene (6 bases). The CDR3 has 14 residues. Germline CDR1 MNHEY, CDR2 SVGEGT. Trimming shortened V by 10 bases and J by 14 bases, and 27 bases separated the two germline ends.

This clonotype was counted ten times or more. The CDR3 region has the DNA TGTGCCAGCCGCGGAGGAGAGACCCAGTACTTC. It yields the protein CASRGGETQYF. The chain uses TRBV12-3 or TRBV12-4 and TRBJ2-5, with D perhaps matching TRBD2 (5 bases). CDR3 size: 11 residues. Trimming took off 8 bases at V and 4 bases at J, with 8 bases between the two ends.

A few counts support this clonotype. The V and J genes are TRBV6-2 or TRBV6-3 and TRBJ1-5; D ambiguous. The CDR3 covers 13 residues. Germline loops: CDR1 MNHEY, CDR2 SVGEGT. V shed 6 bases and J shed 5 bases, with 11 bases lying between them. CDR3: CASSPLFHQPQHF. In nucleotides, the CDR3 is TGTGCCAGCAGCCCTCTTTTCCATCAGCCCCAGCATTTT.

This clonotype was seen many times. V usage is TRBV12-5 and J usage is TRBJ2-7, with D perhaps matching TRBD1 or TRBD2 (7 bases each). This CDR3 is 16 amino acids long. The V end lost 5 bases, the J end lost 7 bases, and 24 bases lay between the germline ends. Germline loops: CDR1 LGHNT, CDR2 FRNRAP. The CDR3 sequence is CASGPGRAGGVWEQYF. In DNA form, the CDR3 reads TGTGCTAGTGGTCCCGGAAGGGCAGGGGGGGTTTGGGAGCAGTACTTC.

This clonotype was counted at least ten times. This chain links TRBV4-1 with TRBJ1-1; D perhaps matches TRBD1 (5 bases). In germline, CDR1 is MGHRA, CDR2 YSYEKL. The V end lost 0 bases, the J end lost 1 base, and 15 bases lay between the germline ends. The CDR3 runs 17 residues. CDR3 sequence reads: CASSQDRGGAKNTEAFF. The CDR3, as DNA: TGCGCCAGCAGCCAAGATCGGGGCGGAGCCAAGAACACTGAAGCTTTCTTT.

A few counts support this clonotype. This sequence joins TRBV25-1 and TRBJ1-2; a possible D gene is TRBD1 (6 bases). Germline CDR1 is MGHDK and CDR2 is SYGVNS. CDR3 length: 14 amino acids. V was shortened by 1 base and J by 7 bases, with 13 bases between the two germline ends. CDR3 coding DNA: TGTGCCAGCAGTGAATTTTCCAGGGGAGGTGGCTACACCTTC. Translating gives CASSEFSRGGGYTF.

This clonotype has just a few counts. V gene TRBV27 combines with J gene TRBJ1-6; D is unresolved. Between the trimmed V and J ends, which lost 8 bases and 0 bases, there was a span of 11 bases. The CDR3 consists of 15 residues. Germline V CDR1 and CDR2: MNHEY, SMNVEV (reference sequence). CDR3 region: CASATIGSYNSPLHF. CDR3 bases: TGTGCCAGCGCCACGATCGGCTCCTATAATTCACCCCTCCACTTT.

V and J are TRBV19 and TRBJ2-2, with 16 bases matching TRBD2. J gave up 6 bases and V 7 bases, and 8 bases lay outside the gene matches. This CDR3 contains 17 residues. Germline-derived CDR1 and CDR2 are LNHDA and SQIVND (reference sequence). The CDR3 spells CASKGTGLAGGPGELFF. The CDR3 DNA follows: TGTGCCAGTAAAGGCACGGGACTAGCGGGGGGGCCCGGGGAGCTGTTTTTT.

This chain connects TRBV12-3 or TRBV12-4 to TRBJ2-4; TRBD2 matches at 15 bases. This CDR3 region has 17 residues. Germline trimming cut 5 bases from V and 6 bases from J; bases unmatched to any gene: 8. The CDR3 spells CASSRGLAGGLGNIQYF. The CDR3 DNA sequence: TGTGCCAGCAGTCGTGGACTAGCGGGGGGGCTCGGAAACATTCAGTACTTC.

This clonotype was picked up many times. The chain links TRBV6-5 to TRBJ1-1; TRBD1 matches at 9 bases. Germline CDR1 MNHEY, CDR2 SVGAGI. The CDR3 totals 15 residues. J lost 7 bases, V lost 4 bases, and 10 bases had no gene match. The CDR3 DNA sequence: TGTGCCAGCAGTTCCACCGGGACAGGGACTGGTGAAGCTTTCTTT. This translates into CASSSTGTGTGEAFF.

This clonotype came up a few times. This sequence joins TRBV12-3 or TRBV12-4 and TRBJ1-2; D is uncertain. The V and J ends lost 6 bases and 4 bases respectively, with 15 bases between them. This CDR3 has 14 amino acids. The CDR3 here is CASSLSRAFYGYTF. In nucleotides, the CDR3 is TGTGCCAGCAGCCTAAGCCGGGCATTCTATGGCTACACCTTC.

This chain links TRBV12-3 or TRBV12-4 with TRBJ1-6; 10 bases align to TRBD1. V was clipped by 8 bases and J by 9 bases; unmatched bases: 4. The CDR3 extends over 13 amino acids. CDR3 loop: CASARDRGSPLHF. CDR3 coding DNA: TGTGCCAGCGCCCGGGACAGGGGTTCACCCCTCCACTTT.

J is TRBJ2-1 and V is TRBV4-2; 9 nucleotides agree with TRBD2. The germline V gene has CDR1 LGHNA and CDR2 YNFKEQ. The V and J ends lost 0 bases and 6 bases, in that order; junction bases with no gene match: 6. This CDR3 contains 16 residues. CDR3 in amino acids: CASSQDLREGLNEQFF. DNA of the CDR3: TGTGCCAGCAGCCAAGATCTGCGGGAGGGCCTCAATGAGCAGTTCTTC.

The rearrangement uses TRBV4-2 and TRBJ2-7, with D perhaps matching TRBD2 (6 bases). Trimming left V 4 bases short and J 12 bases short, with 25 bases between. CDR1 is LGHNA and CDR2 is YNFKEQ in the germline V gene. The CDR3 loop spans 15 amino acids. CDR3 DNA: TGTGCCAGCAGCCTTCATTCGGGAGCCGTCGAAGGGATGTACTTC. It encodes CASSLHSGAVEGMYF.

This clonotype was seen ten or more times. V usage is TRBV11-3 and J usage is TRBJ2-7; the match to TRBD2 covers 10 bases. Unmatched junction bases numbered 0, after V lost 2 bases and J lost 2 bases. Per the germline V gene, CDR1 is SGHNT and CDR2 is YENEEA. The CDR3 covers 14 residues. The CDR3 DNA reads TGTGCCAGCAGCTTAACTAGCGGGGCCTACGAGCAGTACTTC. Protein product: CASSLTSGAYEQYF.

This clonotype was seen at least ten times. This chain connects TRBV27 to TRBJ1-1; D is perhaps TRBD1 (6 bases). V was cut by 5 bases and J by 4 bases, with 14 bases left in between. Germline V gene data show CDR1 as MNHEY and CDR2 as SMNVEV (reference sequence). This CDR3 is 14 amino acids long. CDR3 DNA sequence: TGTGCCAGCAGTCTACAGGGACGGAGCACTGAAGCTTTCTTT. Translation gives CASSLQGRSTEAFF.

This clonotype was recorded at least ten times. The chain couples TRBV6-2 or TRBV6-3 to TRBJ2-3, with 11 bases fitting TRBD1. Germline trimming cut 2 bases from V and 1 base from J; bases unmatched to any gene: 5. The CDR3 has 17 amino acids. Germline V gene data show CDR1 as MNHEY and CDR2 as SVGEGT. This chain's CDR3 is CASSYADRGRGTDTQYF. The CDR3 DNA follows: TGTGCCAGCAGTTACGCGGACAGGGGGCGAGGCACAGATACGCAGTATTTT.

In this sample, this clonotype turned up a few times. The rearrangement joins TRBV5-1 to TRBJ2-5, with D possibly being TRBD1 (5 bases). Germline values: CDR1 SGHRS, CDR2 YFSETQ. The CDR3 consists of 17 residues. Trimming left V 1 base short and J 1 base short, with 17 bases between. The CDR3 DNA sequence: TGCGCCAGCAGCTTGTTGATAGGGTCCAGGGCCCAAGAGACCCAGTACTTC. This sequence encodes CASSLLIGSRAQETQYF.

This clonotype has a handful of counts. This chain links TRBV7-9 with TRBJ2-3, with 8 bases aligning to TRBD1. Germline loops: CDR1 SEHNR, CDR2 FQNEAQ (reference sequence). The CDR3 loop spans 18 amino acids. Unmatched junction bases numbered 16, after V lost 5 bases and J lost 3 bases. Here the CDR3 reads CASSTKPGQVWKTDTQYF. In DNA, the CDR3 is TGTGCCAGCAGCACAAAACCGGGACAGGTGTGGAAAACAGATACGCAGTATTTT.

Ten or more counts support this clonotype. The rearrangement uses TRBV12-3 or TRBV12-4 and TRBJ1-2; unclear D gene. V was shortened by 2 bases and J by 0 bases, with 13 bases between the two germline ends. This CDR3 spans 16 amino acids. As DNA, the CDR3 is TGTGCCAGCAGTTTATCAATAACAGAGGCTAACTATGGCTACACCTTC. Its protein is CASSLSITEANYGYTF.

The chain joins TRBV29-1 to TRBJ1-2; 9 bases are shared with TRBD1. Trimming removed 0 bases from V and 4 bases from J; junction bases left unmatched: 6. Germline V CDR1 and CDR2: SQVTM, ANQGSEA. CDR3 length: 15 residues. The CDR3 is CSVEEPGQGSYGYTF. The DNA of the CDR3 is TGCAGCGTTGAAGAGCCGGGACAGGGAAGCTATGGCTACACCTTC.